This TCR beta chain originates from a study of shared clonotypes between healthy human individuals. Study information: The study used three CD4 naive, three CD4 memory, two CD8 naive and one CD8 memory plate per donor.

This clone was observed a handful of times. As yet, its antigen is unknown. Adult Caucasians living in Nashville, Tennessee made up all of the donors. The method was immunoSEQ multiplex PCR; TCRdb's version includes in-frame clones alone and lacks a portion of them. There are some 1 million clones in the sample; about 76% occur only once, and approximately 1.5% lies in the top ten. The J segment lost 2 bases and the V segment lost 6 bases, leaving 3 bases of the junction unmatched. CDR1 is MNHEY and CDR2 is SVGAGI in the germline V gene. The CDR3 loop spans 13 amino acids. Findings and limits, study-wide: Among donors, sharing of clonotypes was expected to be affected by sequencing depth. Since donors were few, the genetic and exposure-history diversity represented was limited.

The sequence derives from a man in his late teens or twenties in good health. The chain joins TRBV6-5 to TRBJ2-7, with TRBD2 matching 8 bases. Sequencing was performed on memory CD4+ T cells sorted from blood. Subset defined: CD45RA-negative fraction. DNA for the CDR3: TGTGCCAGCAGAACTAGCGGACCCTACGAGCAGTACTTC. Amino acid sequence: CASRTSGPYEQYF.